One sample yielded the 13 T cell receptor beta chains listed below, sequenced in a study of blood T cell repertoires in COVID-19. Some clones are missing from TCRdb's copy, which holds only in-frame ones; the method was immunoSEQ multiplex PCR. In the table there are fewer than 250,000 clones, roughly four fifths of which are singletons. Sequencing input: peripheral blood. The receptors come from a woman aged 70-85 years with acute or convalescent COVID-19.

The chain combines TRBV29-1 with TRBJ1-6, with D unclear. Germline CDR1 and CDR2: SQVTM and ANQGSEA. V was pared by 4 bases and J by 6 bases, with 13 bases between. The CDR3 consists of 14 residues. The CDR3 DNA sequence: TGCAGCGTTGTCTACGGAAACAGTAATTCACCCCTCCACTTT. Its protein is CSVVYGNSNSPLHF.

The V and J genes are TRBV27 and TRBJ1-1; the D gene is possibly TRBD1 (5 bases). This CDR3 is 15 amino acids long. The germline gives CDR1 MNHEY, CDR2 SMNVEV (reference sequence). The V and J ends lost 2 bases and 5 bases respectively, with 15 bases between them. CDR3 residues: CASSLQGQAGTEAFF. The CDR3 DNA reads as TGTGCCAGCAGTTTACAGGGTCAGGCAGGGACTGAAGCTTTCTTT.

This rearrangement joins TRBV28 to TRBJ1-2; 7 nucleotides match TRBD1. Germline V lookup: CDR1 MDHEN, CDR2 SYDVKM. This CDR3 is built from 14 residues. J was trimmed by 4 bases and V by 5 bases; bases with no gene match: 7. The DNA for the CDR3 is TGTGCCAGCAGTACCCGGGACAGATTCTATGGCTACACCTTC. Translated: CASSTRDRFYGYTF.

This chain links TRBV2 with TRBJ1-6; 7 bases are shared with TRBD1. Germline-derived CDR1 and CDR2 are SNHLY and FYNNEI. The trim removed 10 bases at V and 4 bases at J, leaving 4 bases unmatched. The length of the CDR3 is 13 residues. The CDR3 DNA is TGTGCCACTGGGACAGATTATAATTCACCCCTCCACTTT. It codes for CATGTDYNSPLHF.

The chain has TRBV19 and TRBJ2-2, with D perhaps TRBD2 (5 bases). This CDR3 contains 15 residues. Germline CDR1 is LNHDA and CDR2 is SQIVND (reference sequence). The V end lost 0 bases, the J end lost 7 bases, and 12 bases lay between the germline ends. As DNA, the CDR3 is TGTGCCAGTAGTATAGATTCTCGAGGGATCGGGGAGCTGTTTTTT. This sequence encodes CASSIDSRGIGELFF.

This chain joins TRBV28 and TRBJ2-4; weak D call: TRBD2 (6 bases). V dropped 6 bases and J dropped 1 base, with 13 bases sitting between them. Germline V gene sequence: CDR1 MDHEN, CDR2 SYDVKM. The CDR3 totals 15 residues. CDR3 coding DNA: TGTGCCAGCAGCCCCGGGGAGGTGGCCAAAAACATTCAGTACTTC. Translation gives CASSPGEVAKNIQYF.

The J gene is TRBJ1-2, the V gene TRBV25-1; tentatively, D is TRBD1 (5 bases). The V end lost 5 bases, the J end lost 8 bases, and 12 bases lay between the germline ends. The CDR3 length is 12 residues. Germline CDR1 is MGHDK and CDR2 is SYGVNS. Here the CDR3 DNA reads TGTGCCAGCAGTAATACAGGAGTAGGCTACACCTTC. As protein: CASSNTGVGYTF.

The chain combines TRBV16 with TRBJ2-7, with D unclear. The CDR3 loop spans 15 amino acids. Trimming left V 4 bases short and J 0 bases short, with 13 bases between. The germline CDR1 and CDR2 sequences are KGHSY and FQNENV. The CDR3 DNA reads as TGTGCCAGCAGCCGCACCAGGTTAAGCTCCTACGAGCAGTACTTC. Its translation: CASSRTRLSSYEQYF.

This chain uses TRBV10-3 with TRBJ2-3; TRBD1 agrees at 7 bases. The CDR3 is 15 residues long. Germline V gene data show CDR1 as ENHRY and CDR2 as SYGVKD. With V trimmed by 2 bases and J by 6 bases, 8 bases remained unmatched. CDR3 loop: CAISEGQARVDTQYF. As DNA, the CDR3 is TGTGCCATCAGTGAGGGACAGGCCAGGGTGGATACGCAGTATTTT.

The CDR3 DNA reads as TGTGCCAGCAGCTCCGGTCCGGGGAACACCGGGGAGCTGTTTTTT. Translating it yields CASSSGPGNTGELFF. This chain links TRBV5-6 with TRBJ2-2; D unresolved. The CDR3 is 15 residues long. Trimming cost V 3 bases and J 1 base, with 10 bases left between them. Germline CDR1 reads SGHDT; CDR2 reads YYEEEE.

This clone is a singleton in its sample. This sequence joins TRBV19 and TRBJ1-5; a possible D gene is TRBD1 (5 bases). The CDR3 sequence is 16 residues long. Germline V gene data show CDR1 as LNHDA and CDR2 as SQIVND (reference sequence). V gave up 3 bases and J gave up 3 bases, with 15 bases separating them. DNA of the CDR3: TGTGCCAGTAGTATCTCCCAGGGCAGATTCAATCAGCCCCAGCATTTT. Its protein product is CASSISQGRFNQPQHF.

In regard to this clone: Other DNA sequences of this sample code for an identical CDR3. The V call is TRBV10-3, the J call TRBJ1-1; 8 bases line up with TRBD1. Trimming removed 4 bases from V and 4 bases from J; junction bases left unmatched: 2. CDR3 length: 13 residues. Germline V CDR1 and CDR2: ENHRY, SYGVKD. The DNA of the CDR3 is TGTGCCATCAGTGGGACAGGGACCACTGAAGCTTTCTTT. Its protein product is CAISGTGTTEAFF.

The chain combines TRBV27 with TRBJ2-1, with 7 bases fitting TRBD1. V shed 5 bases, J shed 3 bases, and the junction held 7 bases outside the gene matches. The CDR3 contains 15 residues. CDR1 is MNHEY and CDR2 is SMNVEV in the germline V gene (reference sequence). The CDR3 nucleotides read TGTGCCAGCAGTCCTCATCGACAGGGCTACAATGAGCAGTTCTTC. Translating gives CASSPHRQGYNEQFF.